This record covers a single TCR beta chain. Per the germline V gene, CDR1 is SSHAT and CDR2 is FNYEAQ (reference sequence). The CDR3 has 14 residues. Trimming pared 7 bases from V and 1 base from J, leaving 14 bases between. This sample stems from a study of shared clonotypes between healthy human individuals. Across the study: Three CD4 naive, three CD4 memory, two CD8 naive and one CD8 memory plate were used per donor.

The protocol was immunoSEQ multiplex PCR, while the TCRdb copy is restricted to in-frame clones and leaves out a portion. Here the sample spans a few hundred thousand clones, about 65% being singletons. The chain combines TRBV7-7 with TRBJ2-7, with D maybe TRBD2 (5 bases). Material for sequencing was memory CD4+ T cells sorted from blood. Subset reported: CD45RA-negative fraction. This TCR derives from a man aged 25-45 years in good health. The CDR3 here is CASKEFAGSYEQYF. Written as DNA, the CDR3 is TGTGCCAGCAAGGAATTCGCGGGTTCCTACGAGCAGTACTTC. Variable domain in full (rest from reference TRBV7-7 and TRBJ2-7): GAGVSQSPRYKVTKRGQDVTLRCDPISSHATLYWYQQALGQGPEFLTYFNYEAQPDKSGLPSDRFSAERPEGSISTLTIQRTEQRDSAMYRCASKEFAGSYEQYFGPGTRLTVT.